The 17 T cell receptor beta chains below come from one sample, sequenced in a study of cytomegalovirus exposure and HLA in healthy donors. The PCR ran on 60 Vbeta and 13 Jbeta primers. Only in-frame clones appear in the TCRdb table, and some are missing; sequencing was by immunoSEQ multiplex PCR. The table shows hundreds of thousands of clones, with around nine tenths occurring only once. The sequencing sample was made of PBMCs. Source of these receptors: a young woman in good health and CMV-seronegative.

The chain is built from TRBV18 and TRBJ2-1, with a possible D match to TRBD2 (5 bases). This CDR3 is 15 amino acids long. V was clipped by 3 bases and J by 3 bases, with 12 bases between them. Germline-derived CDR1 and CDR2 are KGHSH and LQKENI. CDR3 sequence: CASSPTGLHYNEQFF. The CDR3 DNA sequence: TGTGCCAGCTCACCGACTGGACTTCACTACAATGAGCAGTTCTTC.

This clone was seen a handful of times. V usage is TRBV9 and J usage is TRBJ2-3, with 11 bases lining up with TRBD2. The CDR3 totals 16 residues. Germline V CDR1 and CDR2: SGDLS, YYNGEE. Germline trimming cut 4 bases from V and 2 bases from J; bases unmatched to any gene: 6. CDR3 coding DNA: TGTGCCAGCAGCTCATCTAGCGGGGGGCACACAGATACGCAGTATTTT. It is translated as CASSSSSGGHTDTQYF.

This chain joins TRBV21-1 and TRBJ2-6; the table's TRBD1 call for D was not verified on the DNA. TRBV21-1 is shown as a pseudogene. This CDR3 has 19 residues. CDR3 region: CASSPRCGTGGSGANVLTF. The CDR3 DNA reads TGTGCCAGCAGCCCCCGTTGCGGGACAGGGGGCTCTGGGGCCAACGTCCTGACTTTC.

The chain uses TRBV5-1 and TRBJ2-1; tentative D call: TRBD2 (6 bases). Trimming pared 2 bases from V and 2 bases from J, leaving 11 bases between. Germline CDR1 and CDR2: SGHRS and YFSETQ. This CDR3 comprises 15 residues. CDR3 nucleotide sequence: TGCGCCAGCAGCTTCGGGTGGGGGGCCTACAATGAGCAGTTCTTC. It specifies CASSFGWGAYNEQFF.

The chain carries TRBV4-2 and TRBJ2-3; 10 positions match TRBD2. V was pared by 4 bases and J by 4 bases, with 5 bases of the junction left unmatched. The CDR3 extends over 15 amino acids. Germline V CDR1 and CDR2: LGHNA, YNFKEQ. The CDR3 is CASSRSGGAADTQYF. The DNA for the CDR3 is TGTGCCAGCAGCCGGAGCGGGGGGGCGGCAGATACGCAGTATTTT.

The chain carries TRBV7-2 and TRBJ1-1; no clear D. Germline V gene sequence: CDR1 SGHTA, CDR2 FQGNSA. The CDR3 extends over 16 amino acids. V shed 1 base and J shed 0 bases, with 12 bases lying between them. CDR3 in DNA: TGTGCCAGCAGCTTAGAGGCGTCCAGGCTGAACACTGAAGCTTTCTTT. It yields the protein CASSLEASRLNTEAFF. The full variable domain, rest sourced from reference TRBV7-2 and TRBJ1-1, is GAGVSQSPSNKVTEKGKDVELRCDPISGHTALYWYRQSLGQGLEFLIYFQGNSAPDKSGLPSDRFSAERTGGSVSTLTIQRTQQEDSAVYLCASSLEASRLNTEAFFGQGTRLTVV.

V and J are TRBV7-9 and TRBJ1-4; 9 bases map to TRBD1. Germline CDR1 reads SEHNR; CDR2 reads FQNEAQ (reference sequence). Trimming at V came to 4 bases and at J to 7 bases, leaving 10 bases not matched to a gene. CDR3 size: 16 residues. The CDR3 DNA reads TGTGCCAGCAGCTCACCGGGACAGGGAAGCCGTGAAAAACTGTTTTTT. Its protein is CASSSPGQGSREKLFF.

In this sample, this clone turned up once. V gene TRBV11-2 combines with J gene TRBJ1-3; TRBD1 might be the D (6 bases). The CDR3 loop spans 15 amino acids. Germline V CDR1 and CDR2: SGHAT, FQNNGV. V was clipped by 4 bases and J by 4 bases, with 14 bases between them. This CDR3 reads CASSSAGAAGNTIYF. CDR3 nucleotide sequence: TGTGCCAGCAGCTCCGCAGGGGCAGCCGGAAACACCATATATTTT.

The CDR3: CASRQRQGRETEAFF. DNA of the CDR3: TGTGCCAGCAGACAAAGACAGGGACGAGAGACTGAAGCTTTCTTT. The rearrangement uses TRBV2 and TRBJ1-1, with 7 nucleotides matching TRBD1. The V gene's germline CDR1 is SNHLY and CDR2 FYNNEI. The junction had 12 bases not matched to a gene; V was cut back by 6 bases and J by 5 bases. This CDR3 is 15 amino acids long.

The chain joins TRBV7-9 to TRBJ1-5, with D perhaps matching TRBD1 (5 bases). This CDR3 has 16 amino acids. V was cut by 6 bases and J by 5 bases, with 20 bases left in between. Germline CDR1 is SEHNR and CDR2 is FQNEAQ (reference sequence). CDR3 amino acids: CASSSRGGTWDQPQHF. The CDR3 DNA sequence: TGTGCCAGCAGTTCCCGGGGGGGGACGTGGGATCAGCCCCAGCATTTT.

This clone was picked up one time. The chain employs TRBV14 and TRBJ2-7; 7 bases agree with TRBD1. Per the germline V gene, CDR1 is SGHDN and CDR2 is FVKESK. Germline trimming cut 3 bases from V and 0 bases from J; bases unmatched to any gene: 17. The CDR3 totals 19 residues. As DNA, the CDR3 is TGTGCCAGCAGCCAGGGGCTAGGCGGACAGGTCATAAGCTCCTACGAGCAGTACTTC. Protein sequence: CASSQGLGGQVISSYEQYF.

The V call is TRBV27, the J call TRBJ2-7, with a weak D call TRBD2 (6 bases). Germline V gives CDR1 MNHEY, CDR2 SMNVEV (reference sequence). The CDR3 sequence is 15 residues long. The ends were cut back, 5 bases at V and 0 bases at J, with 14 bases in the middle. CDR3 in amino acids: CASSAKGLISYEQYF. The CDR3 DNA sequence: TGTGCCAGCAGTGCGAAGGGACTGATCTCCTACGAGCAGTACTTC.

In the case of this clone: The DNA is omitted, as the CDR3 cannot be located on it reliably, and the CDR3 follows TCRdb's listing. The J gene is TRBJ2-2, the V gene TRBV12-1; the listed D gene, TRBD2, was not tested against the DNA. TRBV12-1 is described as a pseudogene. Including both end residues, the CDR3 is 15 amino acids long. CDR3 in amino acids: CASSFADGSTGELFF.

The chain employs TRBV6-1 and TRBJ1-5; 9 nucleotides line up with TRBD1. CDR3 size: 15 residues. Germline V gene data show CDR1 as MNHNS and CDR2 as SASEGT. Losses at the gene ends were 5 bases for V and 1 base for J; bases not matched to a gene: 3. DNA of the CDR3: TGTGCCAGCAGTAGGGACAGGGTCAGCAATCAGCCCCAGCATTTT. Amino acids: CASSRDRVSNQPQHF.

J is TRBJ2-7 and V is TRBV19; 8 bases agree with TRBD2. Germline CDR1 reads LNHDA; CDR2 reads SQIVND (reference sequence). With V trimmed by 3 bases and J by 5 bases, 12 bases remained unmatched. This CDR3 has 16 amino acids. CDR3 loop: CASSMIGAGVVDEQYF. CDR3 DNA: TGTGCCAGTAGTATGATAGGAGCGGGAGTAGTCGACGAGCAGTACTTC.

This chain joins TRBV7-9 and TRBJ1-2; TRBD1 matches 9 bases. V shed 2 bases and J 7 bases; nucleotides not matched to a gene: 8. Germline CDR1 reads SEHNR; CDR2 reads FQNEAQ (reference sequence). The CDR3 spans 15 residues. CDR3 residues: CASSLSLGTGLGYTF. The CDR3, as DNA: TGTGCCAGCAGCTTAAGTTTAGGGACAGGGCTTGGCTACACCTTC.

V and J are TRBV19 and TRBJ2-1, with D unresolved. Between the trimmed V and J ends, which lost 1 base and 16 bases, there was a span of 11 bases. The CDR3 is 11 amino acids. CDR1 is LNHDA and CDR2 is SQIVND in the germline V gene (reference sequence). CDR3 sequence: CASSIAGRLFF. DNA of the CDR3: TGTGCCAGTAGTATAGCGGGTCGCCTTTTCTTC. Drawing the rest from reference TRBV19 and TRBJ2-1, the complete variable domain is DGGITQSPKYLFRKEGQNVTLSCEQNLNHDAMYWYRQDPGQGLRLIYYSQIVNDFQKGDIAEGYSVSREKKESFPLTVTSAQKNPTAFYLCASSIAGRLFFGPGTRLTVL.